This is a list of T cell receptor beta chains from one sample in a study of graft-versus-host responses after intestinal transplantation. Generated by immunoSEQ multiplex PCR, the TCRdb table keeps only in-frame clones and is missing some. The sample records around 67,000 clones, over 75% being singletons. Their specific antigens are unknown. Sequencing was performed on unstimulated CD4+ T cells sorted from spleen or lymph node cells, taken before transplant. The receptor set was obtained from a human donor who was the organ donor for an intestinal transplant. Each CDR3 is given with its conserved first and last residue. Fields, in order: CDR3 DNA, CDR3 protein, J gene, D gene, clone size, V gene. D genes are given only for firm matches. Not every row has a clone size; where given, it reads once, few, many or a size class.

TGCAGCGTTGGATGGGGACAGGCGAACACCGGGGAGCTGTTTTTT	CSVGWGQANTGELFF	TRBJ2-2	TRBD1	NA	TRBV29-1
TGTGCCAGTGAGGCTGTTAGGTTTGGCACTGAAGCTTTCTTT	CASEAVRFGTEAFF	TRBJ1-1	NA	NA	TRBV19
TGTGCCAGCAGCCTGGGACAGGGTGCGACCCAGTACTTC	CASSLGQGATQYF	TRBJ2-5	TRBD1	once	TRBV7-9
TGTGCCAGCAGCTCCCGACAGGGAATAGGGCAGCCCCAGCATTTT	CASSSRQGIGQPQHF	TRBJ1-5	TRBD1	NA	TRBV5-8
TGTGCCAGCGCCAGATTAGCGGGATCAGATACGCAGTATTTT	CASARLAGSDTQYF	TRBJ2-3	TRBD2	NA	TRBV2
TGTGCCAGCAGCCCTCGGTCTACCCAAGAGACCCAGTACTTC	CASSPRSTQETQYF	TRBJ2-5	NA	NA	TRBV5-4
TGCGCCAGCAGCTTGGAAACGCGGGGGGGCCTCCCCGGGGAGCTGTTTTTT	CASSLETRGGLPGELFF	TRBJ2-2	TRBD2	NA	TRBV5-1
TGTGCCAGTAGTACTAGAGGGCTTGGTAATTCACCCCTCCACTTT	CASSTRGLGNSPLHF	TRBJ1-6	NA	NA	TRBV19
TGTGCCAGCAGTTTTGGGGGGTTCACTGAAGCTTTCTTT	CASSFGGFTEAFF	TRBJ1-1	NA	medium-sized	TRBV28
TGTGCCAGCAGCCCTATCGTAGGGGCTACCTCTGGAAACACCATATATTTT	CASSPIVGATSGNTIYF	TRBJ1-3	NA	NA	TRBV28
TGCAGCGTCAGGGAGGCAGAGACCCAGTACTTC	CSVREAETQYF	TRBJ2-5	NA	NA	TRBV29-1
TGTGCCAGCAGCTTGGTGGGACAGGGTTTGAACACTGAAGCTTTCTTT	CASSLVGQGLNTEAFF	TRBJ1-1	TRBD1	few	TRBV5-4
TGTGCCAGTAGTATAGACCGTTATAGCAATCAGCCCCAGCATTTT	CASSIDRYSNQPQHF	TRBJ1-5	NA	NA	TRBV19
TGTGCCAGTAGTATCACCGGGACAGGGGACTTTAACTATGGCTACACCTTC	CASSITGTGDFNYGYTF	TRBJ1-2	TRBD1	NA	TRBV19
TGTGCCAGCAGCTTAAAGGGACTAGCGGGCACAGATACGCAGTATTTT	CASSLKGLAGTDTQYF	TRBJ2-3	TRBD2	NA	TRBV7-6
TGTGCCAGCTACCCGGGACAGGGGAACACTGAAGCTTTCTTT	CASYPGQGNTEAFF	TRBJ1-1	TRBD1	NA	TRBV25-1
TGTGCCAGCAGTTTATCGTTCGCCTGGACAGGGAAGGATCAGCCCCAGCATTTT	CASSLSFAWTGKDQPQHF	TRBJ1-5	TRBD1	NA	TRBV27
TGCGCCAGCAGCTTACCTAGCGGGGGGGCTGGAGATACGCAGTATTTT	CASSLPSGGAGDTQYF	TRBJ2-3	TRBD2	NA	TRBV5-1
TGTGCCAGCAGCTCACAGGGGGCGGAGCTGTTTTTT	CASSSQGAELFF	TRBJ2-2	TRBD1	NA	TRBV7-8
TGTGCCAGCAGCTCGCGGACAGGGGAGGATGGCTACACCTTC	CASSSRTGEDGYTF	TRBJ1-2	TRBD1	NA	TRBV7-2
TGCAGTGCTAGTTCCCAGACTGAAGCTTTCTTT	CSASSQTEAFF	TRBJ1-1	NA	few	TRBV20-1
TGTGCCAGCAGCTTGGGAGTTTGGACAGGGGACACAGATACGCAGTATTTT	CASSLGVWTGDTDTQYF	TRBJ2-3	TRBD1	NA	TRBV5-8
TGTGCCAGCAGCCTGGGACAGGGGGGAGGGGAGACCCAGTACTTC	CASSLGQGGGETQYF	TRBJ2-5	TRBD1	NA	TRBV9
TGTGCCAGCTCCCCGGAGGGAGATACGCAGTATTTT	CASSPEGDTQYF	TRBJ2-3	NA	NA	TRBV6-4
TGTGCCAGCAGTATACTCGGGACAGGGAGCGAAAAACTGTTTTTT	CASSILGTGSEKLFF	TRBJ1-4	TRBD1	NA	TRBV28
TGTGCCAGCAGTCAGGGACTTCTGGGCACCTTC	CASSQGLLGTF	TRBJ1-2	NA	NA	TRBV28
TGTGCCAGTAGCCGATCGACAGTAGATAGCACAGATACGCAGTATTTT	CASSRSTVDSTDTQYF	TRBJ2-3	NA	few	TRBV19
TGTGCCAGCAGTGAAGCTTGGGGCCCCCAAGAGACCCAGTACTTC	CASSEAWGPQETQYF	TRBJ2-5	NA	NA	TRBV6-1
TGTGCCAGCAGCCCGACCGGAGGCTGGAGGCCCGGGGAGCTGTTTTTT	CASSPTGGWRPGELFF	TRBJ2-2	NA	few	TRBV5-6
TGTGCCAGCTCACCACAGGGGTCAGCGGGGGCCAACGTCCTGACTTTC	CASSPQGSAGANVLTF	TRBJ2-6	NA	few	TRBV18
TGTGCCAGCGTGGGGCGCCTCGGGGAGCTGTTTTTT	CASVGRLGELFF	TRBJ2-2	NA	NA	TRBV6-5
TGTGCCAGTAGTGCGGACCCCGGGACAGGGGTTGAAAAACTGTTTTTT	CASSADPGTGVEKLFF	TRBJ1-4	TRBD1	few	TRBV19
TGTGCCACCACCGCCGGATCGGGTGAAAAACTGTTTTTT	CATTAGSGEKLFF	TRBJ1-4	NA	NA	TRBV28
TGTGCCCGGGGAAGCACATTAAGCACAGATACGCAGTATTTT	CARGSTLSTDTQYF	TRBJ2-3	NA	once	TRBV30
TGTGCCAGCAGGGTAGGAGGGGCCGGGGAGCTGTTTTTT	CASRVGGAGELFF	TRBJ2-2	NA	few	TRBV28
TGTGCCAGTAGTACCGGAGACAGGGGGGCGGGCTACACCTTC	CASSTGDRGAGYTF	TRBJ1-2	TRBD1	few	TRBV19
TGTGCCAGTAGTCTGAAAACAGGTGCTGGAAACACCATATATTTT	CASSLKTGAGNTIYF	TRBJ1-3	NA	NA	TRBV19
TGCGCCAGCAGCCGTTCCGCGGGACAGACCCCGGGTGGCTACACCTTC	CASSRSAGQTPGGYTF	TRBJ1-2	TRBD1	NA	TRBV4-1
TGTGCCAGCAGTTTACTCACAGATACGCAGTATTTT	CASSLLTDTQYF	TRBJ2-3	NA	NA	TRBV28
TGTGCCAGCAGTCCACAGGGCTACAATGAGCAGTTCTTC	CASSPQGYNEQFF	TRBJ2-1	NA	once	TRBV28
TGCAGCGTCCGCCGCGGTCTTAGGACAACGCTCGTACAAGAGACCCAGTACTTC	CSVRRGLRTTLVQETQYF	TRBJ2-5	NA	few	TRBV29-1
TGTGCCAGCACTCGGGGGAACTACAACAATGAGCAGTTCTTC	CASTRGNYNNEQFF	TRBJ2-1	NA	NA	TRBV6-1
TGTGCCAGCAGCGCCGGGAATGAGCAGTTCTTC	CASSAGNEQFF	TRBJ2-1	NA	NA	TRBV5-6
TGTGCCACCGGTCGGAGGGCTAAGATCTCAGAGAACACCGGGGAGCTGTTTTTT	CATGRRAKISENTGELFF	TRBJ2-2	NA	NA	TRBV7-9
TGTGCCAGCAGCCTAGGACAGCTGATGAACACTGAAGCTTTCTTT	CASSLGQLMNTEAFF	TRBJ1-1	NA	NA	TRBV7-2
TGTGCCATCAAGGAGGGGGGGGCAATAGATACGCAGTATTTT	CAIKEGGAIDTQYF	TRBJ2-3	NA	NA	TRBV10-3
TGTGCCAGCAGCGCGGGACAGGCCTATGGCTACACCTTC	CASSAGQAYGYTF	TRBJ1-2	TRBD1	few	TRBV5-6
TGTGCCAGCAGCCCTAGACCGGGGGGGACCCAGTACTTC	CASSPRPGGTQYF	TRBJ2-5	TRBD2	NA	TRBV14